This passage covers 24 T cell receptor beta chains from one sample sequenced in a study of regulatory T cells in long-lasting Graves disease. For TCR beta, libraries came from iRepertoire HTBI primers and Arm-PCR of CDR3 regions. Using its own MiXCR run on the multiplex PCR reads, TCRdb lists one record per CDR3 protein. The table lists approximately 540,000 distinct CDR3 sequences, 12% of them singletons. Stated time point: newly diagnosed GD, antithyroid drugs for less than 3 months. Extracted RNA from PBMCs served as the source of the TCR library. This same sample was also taken into another study, of T cells in Graves' hyperthyroidism and ophthalmopathy.

Sample: peripheral blood mononuclear cells (PBMCs), taken at new diagnosis, from a patient treated with antithyroid drugs. These receptors came from a woman younger than 45 with Graves disease.

This chain connects TRBV28 to TRBJ2-2; D could derive from TRBD1 or TRBD2 (5 bases each). V was clipped by 8 bases and J by 7 bases, with 17 bases between them. The CDR3 runs to 14 residues. Germline V lookup: CDR1 MDHEN, CDR2 SYDVKM. The CDR3 here is CASWWGLRGGELFF. The CDR3 DNA reads TGTGCCAGCTGGTGGGGCCTCCGGGGCGGGGAGCTGTTTTTT.

This clonotype was seen more than once but under ten times. J is TRBJ1-3 and V is TRBV7-9; 7 bases align to TRBD1. The junction had 10 bases not matched to a gene; V was cut back by 1 base and J by 7 bases. Germline V gene sequence: CDR1 SEHNR, CDR2 FQNEAQ (reference sequence). This CDR3 region has 16 residues. In nucleotides, the CDR3 is TGTGCCAGCAGCTTAGTAAAGGGGGCCATGGCGAACACCATATATTTT. It encodes CASSLVKGAMANTIYF.

J is TRBJ2-7 and V is TRBV11-2, with 10 bases lining up with TRBD1. The CDR3 is 14 residues long. Trimming removed 6 bases from V and 6 bases from J; junction bases left unmatched: 8. Germline V gene sequence: CDR1 SGHAT, CDR2 FQNNGV. CDR3 coding DNA: TGTGCCAGCAGTGAATGGGGACAGGGGACCGAGCAGTACTTC. It is translated as CASSEWGQGTEQYF.

This clonotype appeared many times. The rearrangement joins TRBV20-1 to TRBJ2-2, with TRBD1 matching 7 bases. Germline V gene lookup returns CDR1 DFQATT and CDR2 SNEGSKA (reference sequence). Trimming took 6 bases from V and 2 from J; bases not matched to a gene: 6. There are 14 residues in the CDR3. The CDR3 region is CSAFRQGNTGELFF. CDR3 sequence (DNA): TGCAGTGCCTTTAGACAGGGCAACACCGGGGAGCTGTTTTTT.

The CDR3 is CASSLGTVMMNTEAFF. CDR3 nucleotides: TGTGCCAGCAGCTTAGGAACAGTGATGATGAACACTGAAGCTTTCTTT. The V and J genes are TRBV7-6 and TRBJ1-1; no definite D call. The V and J ends lost 1 base and 0 bases respectively, with 12 bases between them. The germline V gene has CDR1 SGHVS and CDR2 FNYEAQ. This CDR3 region has 16 residues. The full variable domain, rest sourced from reference TRBV7-6 and TRBJ1-1, is GAGVSQSPRYKVTKRGQDVALRCDPISGHVSLYWYRQALGQGPEFLTYFNYEAQQDKSGLPNDRFSAERPEGSISTLTIQRTEQRDSAMYRCASSLGTVMMNTEAFFGQGTRLTVV.

This clonotype was observed many times. The gene calls are TRBV5-1 and TRBJ2-3; D possibly corresponds to TRBD2 (5 bases). CDR3 length equals 14 residues. With 0 bases removed from V and 2 bases from J, the gap between germline ends came to 7 bases. Germline loops: CDR1 SGHRS, CDR2 YFSETQ. CDR3 sequence (DNA): TGCGCCAGCAGCTTGGGCGGGTACACAGATACGCAGTATTTT. Translated: CASSLGGYTDTQYF.

At least ten counts were recorded for this clonotype. This chain links TRBV18 with TRBJ1-4, with D hard to call. The CDR3 has 15 amino acids. Looked up from germline, CDR1 is KGHSH and CDR2 is LQKENI. The V and J ends lost 6 bases and 8 bases respectively, with 19 bases between them. In nucleotides, the CDR3 is TGTGCCAGCTCCCCCACGGGGATCTTGGGGGAAAAACTGTTTTTT. Residues: CASSPTGILGEKLFF.

As concerns this clonotype: It may be a read error: a sequence one base away is much more abundant. The rearrangement uses TRBV27 and TRBJ2-1, with 11 bases aligning to TRBD2. The closer fit of TRBJ2-5 to the DNA end suggests the J call may be wrong. The CDR3 runs to 20 residues. Per the germline V gene, CDR1 is MNHEY and CDR2 is SMNVEV (reference sequence). The CDR3 loop is CASSQRGSAFSGRAGETQYF. The CDR3 DNA follows: TGTGCCAGCAGTCAAAGGGGGTCAGCTTTTAGCGGGAGGGCCGGGGAGACCCAGTACTTC.

The chain combines TRBV7-2 with TRBJ2-5; TRBD2 matches 12 bases. The CDR3 contains 18 residues. V dropped 0 bases and J dropped 4; count of bases not matched to a gene: 9. The germline gives CDR1 SGHTA, CDR2 FQGNSA. For the CDR3, the DNA is TGTGCCAGCAGCTTAGCGCAACTAGCGGGAGGTCTACGAGAGACCCAGTACTTC. Amino acid sequence: CASSLAQLAGGLRETQYF.

As for this clonotype: The junction departs from the called germline gene at one end, perhaps through a read error. The chain joins TRBV19 to TRBJ1-5; possibly TRBD1 for D (6 bases). The CDR3 is 13 amino acids. Germline V lookup: CDR1 LNHDA, CDR2 SQIVND (reference sequence). Here the CDR3 reads CASGIQQGRPQHF. The CDR3 region has the DNA TGTGCCAGTGGTATTCAACAGGGCCGGCCCCAGCATTTT.

This clonotype turned up a few times. The chain joins TRBV7-2 to TRBJ2-3; 14 nucleotides match TRBD2. Germline assignment: CDR1 SGHTA and CDR2 FQGNSA. CDR3 size: 18 residues. Trimming at V came to 5 bases and at J to 5 bases, leaving 12 bases not matched to a gene. The CDR3 loop is CASSPRGGGTSGRDTQYF. CDR3 DNA: TGTGCCAGCAGCCCCAGGGGGGGGGGGACTAGCGGGAGAGATACGCAGTATTTT.

This clonotype appeared many times. The chain uses TRBV20-1 and TRBJ2-1; no reliable D call. Trimming pared 3 bases from V and 4 bases from J, leaving 19 bases between. The CDR3 extends over 16 amino acids. Per the germline V gene, CDR1 is DFQATT and CDR2 is SNEGSKA (reference sequence). CDR3 in DNA: TGCAGTGCTAGCCCCCTGAGAAAGACTTATTACAATGAGCAGTTCTTC. This sequence encodes CSASPLRKTYYNEQFF.

About this clonotype itself: Possible read error: a much larger clone is one base away. It is likely a read error, because the conserved phenylalanine at the end of the CDR3 is missing. The chain has TRBV20-1 and TRBJ2-5; 9 nucleotides match TRBD2. The CDR3 is 15 amino acids. Germline CDR1 is DFQATT and CDR2 is SNEGSKA (reference sequence). V lost 0 bases to trimming and J lost 5 bases; unmatched junction nucleotides: 7. The CDR3 region has the DNA TGCAGTGCTAGAGACTCTAGCGGGATGAAGGAGACCCAGTACTCC. Its translation is CSARDSSGMKETQYS.

With regard to this clonotype: The CDR3 end shows no conserved phenylalanine or tryptophan, and so a read error is likely. The rearrangement uses TRBV9 and TRBJ2-7, with TRBD1 identical over 9 bases. V shed 4 bases and J 2 bases; nucleotides not matched to a gene: 7. The germline V gene encodes CDR1 SGDLS and CDR2 YYNGEE. The length of the CDR3 is 15 residues. CDR3 sequence (DNA): TGTGCCAGCAGCTTACGACAGGGGGAAGCCTACGAGCAGTACCTC. Its protein product is CASSLRQGEAYEQYL.

This clonotype occurred many times. The gene calls are TRBV28 and TRBJ2-1, with TRBD1 matching over 10 bases. Unmatched junction bases numbered 9, after V lost 8 bases and J lost 5 bases. Per the germline V gene, CDR1 is MDHEN and CDR2 is SYDVKM. The CDR3 has 15 amino acids. The CDR3 region is CASGGPGQGHNEQFF. The CDR3, as DNA: TGTGCCAGCGGAGGACCGGGACAGGGGCACAATGAGCAGTTCTTC.

This clonotype appeared a few times. The gene calls are TRBV11-3 and TRBJ2-6; D call uncertain. Germline V gene sequence: CDR1 SGHNT, CDR2 YENEEA. This CDR3 contains 14 residues. Trimming shortened V by 4 bases and J by 6 bases, and 10 bases separated the two germline ends. CDR3 region: CASSYSPVANVLTF. The CDR3 DNA reads as TGTGCCAGCAGCTATTCCCCCGTGGCCAACGTCCTGACTTTC.

This clonotype was picked up a small number of times. The chain recombines TRBV11-2 with TRBJ2-1; D unresolved. V was trimmed by 6 bases and J by 9 bases, leaving 15 bases between them. Germline V CDR1 and CDR2: SGHAT, FQNNGV. This CDR3 is built from 13 residues. Written as DNA, the CDR3 is TGTGCCAGCAGTCCCCTTAAAAAGGCTGAGCAGTTCTTC. This codes for CASSPLKKAEQFF.

This clonotype was counted many times. This sequence joins TRBV2 and TRBJ2-1; no clear D. Germline loops: CDR1 SNHLY, CDR2 FYNNEI. The CDR3 extends over 16 amino acids. The germline V and J ends were trimmed by 6 bases and 0 bases, with 15 bases remaining between them. The CDR3 spells CASRESMVSSYNEQFF. CDR3 DNA sequence: TGTGCCAGCAGGGAATCTATGGTCAGCTCCTACAATGAGCAGTTCTTC.

This clonotype showed up just a few times. CDR3 sequence: CASSQPNRGGYNYGYTF. CDR3 nucleotides: TGTGCCAGCAGCCAACCCAACCGGGGGGGGTACAACTATGGCTACACCTTC. The chain combines TRBV4-2 with TRBJ1-2; D might be TRBD1 (5 bases). This CDR3 spans 17 amino acids. V lost 2 bases to trimming and J lost 2 bases, with 18 bases between them. Germline CDR1 LGHNA, CDR2 YNFKEQ.

This clonotype has just a few counts. The chain links TRBV5-1 to TRBJ2-5, with unresolved D. Germline loops: CDR1 SGHRS, CDR2 YFSETQ. The CDR3 consists of 14 residues. The ends were cut back, 0 bases at V and 5 bases at J, with 11 bases in the middle. CDR3 coding DNA: TGCGCCAGCAGCTTGGGACACCAGCTGGAGACCCAGTACTTC. Its translation: CASSLGHQLETQYF.

The chain has TRBV20-1 and TRBJ2-7; tentative D call: TRBD2 (6 bases). The CDR3 totals 15 residues. Germline loops: CDR1 DFQATT, CDR2 SNEGSKA (reference sequence). V lost 0 bases and J lost 3, with 15 bases in between. CDR3 sequence (DNA): TGCAGTGCTAGAGACGTAAGTGGGACTCTCTACGAGCAGTACTTC. This sequence encodes CSARDVSGTLYEQYF.

This clonotype was seen more than once but under ten times. This chain's CDR3 is CASSSTPPGLAGRTGELFF. Written as DNA, the CDR3 is TGTGCCAGCAGCTCCACGCCCCCAGGACTAGCGGGACGGACCGGGGAGCTGTTTTTT. The rearrangement joins TRBV7-3 to TRBJ2-2, with 12 bases identical to TRBD2. Germline-derived CDR1 and CDR2 are SGHTA and FQGTGA. The ends lost 4 bases at V and 5 bases at J; junction bases unmatched: 14. The CDR3 runs 19 residues.

The rearrangement joins TRBV7-9 to TRBJ2-7, with 8 bases that match TRBD2. The CDR3 has 16 amino acids. Germline values: CDR1 SEHNR, CDR2 FQNEAQ (reference sequence). The V segment lost 4 bases and the J segment 4 bases; nucleotides outside the gene matches: 12. The DNA of the CDR3 is TGTGCCAGCAGCTCGACTAGCGTCCCGGTTGGATACGAGCAGTACTTC. Translated, it gives CASSSTSVPVGYEQYF.

This clonotype was detected ten times or more. The genes are TRBV10-3 and TRBJ1-1; 8 positions agree with TRBD1. There are 15 residues in the CDR3. Germline CDR1 is ENHRY and CDR2 is SYGVKD. Trimming cost V 0 bases and J 2 bases; bases outside gene matches: 2. CDR3 loop: CAISESRGHNTEAFF. CDR3 in DNA: TGTGCCATCAGTGAGTCCAGGGGGCATAACACTGAAGCTTTCTTT.